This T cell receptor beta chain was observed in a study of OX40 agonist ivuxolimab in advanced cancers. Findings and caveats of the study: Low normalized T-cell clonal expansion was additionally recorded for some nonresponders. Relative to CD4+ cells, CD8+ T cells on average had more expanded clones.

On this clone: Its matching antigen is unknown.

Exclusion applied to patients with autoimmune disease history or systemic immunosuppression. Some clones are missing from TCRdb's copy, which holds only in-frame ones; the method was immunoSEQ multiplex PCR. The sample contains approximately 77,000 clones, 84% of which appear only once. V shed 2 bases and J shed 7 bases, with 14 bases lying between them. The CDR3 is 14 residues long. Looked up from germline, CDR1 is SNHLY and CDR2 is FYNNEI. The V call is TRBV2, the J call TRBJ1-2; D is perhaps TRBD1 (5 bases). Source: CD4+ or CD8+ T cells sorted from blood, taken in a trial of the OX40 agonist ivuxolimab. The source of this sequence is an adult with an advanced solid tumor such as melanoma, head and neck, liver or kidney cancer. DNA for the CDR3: TGTGCCAGCAGTGAATTAGTCCGGGGGTCTGGCTACACCTTC. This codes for CASSELVRGSGYTF.